A single sample is the source of the 30 T cell receptor beta chains below, sequenced in a study of human T cells and chemical hapten exposure. TCRdb re-called the RACE reads through MiXCR, storing one row per CDR3 protein. The sample records about 380,000 distinct CDR3 sequences, roughly 5% being singletons. Time point indicated: patch test 1, 2 weeks after DPC sensitization. Treatment described: therapeutic diphenylcyclopropenone sensitization with weekly scalp DPC. Material: whole blood, obtained in connection with sensitization to the hapten diphenylcyclopropenone (DPC). All receptors come from a woman aged 45-59 years with alopecia areata. Some clones in this sample may be carry-over from other donors' samples.

This clonotype was seen more than once but under ten times. The gene calls are TRBV5-1 and TRBJ2-7; TRBD2 matches at 7 bases. Germline V gene data show CDR1 as SGHRS and CDR2 as YFSETQ. The length of the CDR3 is 14 residues. V was clipped by 3 bases and J by 2 bases; unmatched bases: 5. The CDR3 loop reads CASSYTGGTYEQYF. The CDR3 DNA sequence: TGCGCCAGCAGCTATACCGGGGGGACCTACGAGCAGTACTTC.

This clonotype came up many times. The chain has TRBV9 and TRBJ2-3; no reliable D call. The germline V gene has CDR1 SGDLS and CDR2 YYNGEE. V lost 3 bases to trimming and J lost 1 base, with 12 bases between them. The CDR3 is made up of 15 amino acids. CDR3 residues: CASSGSNHRTDTQYF. The CDR3, as DNA: TGTGCCAGCAGCGGGTCTAACCACCGCACAGATACGCAGTATTTT.

The chain links TRBV2 to TRBJ2-7; the D call may be TRBD1 or TRBD2 (6 bases each). Trimming shortened V by 6 bases and J by 1 base, and 10 bases separated the two germline ends. The V gene's germline CDR1 is SNHLY and CDR2 FYNNEI. The CDR3 runs 13 residues. The CDR3 nucleotides read TGTGCCAGCAGGGAGGGGGTTTCCTACGAGCAGTACTTC. The encoded protein is CASREGVSYEQYF.

This clonotype was counted at least ten times. The chain recombines TRBV11-2 with TRBJ2-4; tentatively, D is TRBD2 (6 bases). Per the germline V gene, CDR1 is SGHAT and CDR2 is FQNNGV. The CDR3 is made up of 16 amino acids. Trimming removed 4 bases at V and 2 bases at J, with 15 bases between. CDR3 bases: TGTGCCAGCAGCTCCATTTCGGGGGACTCCAAAAACATTCAGTACTTC. The encoded protein is CASSSISGDSKNIQYF. The variable domain in full, with the rest retrieved from reference TRBV11-2 and TRBJ2-4, is EAGVAQSPRYKIIEKRQSVAFWCNPISGHATLYWYQQILGQGPKLLIQFQNNGVVDDSQLPKDRFSAERLKGVDSTLKIQPAKLEDSAVYLCASSSISGDSKNIQYFGAGTRLSVL.

This clonotype has at least ten counts. The chain couples TRBV6-5 to TRBJ2-6; 12 nucleotides agree with TRBD1. CDR3 length: 17 amino acids. V lost 1 base and J lost 12; bases outside the gene matches: 10. Germline CDR1 reads MNHEY; CDR2 reads SVGAGI. CDR3: CASSYYRDRGRLVVLTF. The CDR3 bases are TGTGCCAGCAGTTACTATCGGGACAGGGGGCGTCTGGTCGTCCTGACTTTC.

This clonotype has ten or more counts. The chain is built from TRBV24-1 and TRBJ1-2, with TRBD1 matching 8 bases. The CDR3 extends over 16 amino acids. With V trimmed by 5 bases and J by 8 bases, 15 bases remained unmatched. Per the germline V gene, CDR1 is KGHDR and CDR2 is SFDVKD. This CDR3 reads CATSAPGQERYQGYTF. The CDR3 coding sequence is TGTGCCACCAGTGCCCCGGGACAGGAGAGATACCAAGGCTACACCTTC.

This clonotype was seen ten or more times. This chain links TRBV12-3 or TRBV12-4 with TRBJ1-2; TRBD1 is a possible D gene (6 bases). The V end lost 6 bases, the J end lost 4 bases, and 12 bases lay between the germline ends. The CDR3 loop spans 13 amino acids. The CDR3 coding sequence is TGTGCCAGCAGCACAGGGAATTCCTATGGCTACACCTTC. Its translation: CASSTGNSYGYTF.

The chain has TRBV11-2 and TRBJ2-5; D gene ambiguous. The germline gives CDR1 SGHAT, CDR2 FQNNGV. The CDR3 extends over 13 amino acids. V was clipped by 5 bases and J by 2 bases, with 9 bases between them. The CDR3 DNA follows: TGTGCCAGCAGCCTACCCCTTCAAGAGACCCAGTACTTC. It is translated as CASSLPLQETQYF. Combining the CDR3 with reference TRBV11-2 and TRBJ2-5 gives the whole variable domain EAGVAQSPRYKIIEKRQSVAFWCNPISGHATLYWYQQILGQGPKLLIQFQNNGVVDDSQLPKDRFSAERLKGVDSTLKIQPAKLEDSAVYLCASSLPLQETQYFGPGTRLLVL.

The rearrangement links TRBV5-1 to TRBJ2-7; 7 bases align to TRBD2. The length of the CDR3 is 16 residues. The V segment lost 0 bases and the J segment 2 bases; nucleotides outside the gene matches: 8. CDR1 is SGHRS and CDR2 is YFSETQ in the germline V gene. CDR3 amino acids: CASSLAGRGPTYEQYF. The DNA for the CDR3 is TGCGCCAGCAGCTTGGCGGGGAGGGGCCCTACCTACGAGCAGTACTTC.

This clonotype was detected only a few times. The chain employs TRBV20-1 and TRBJ2-3; TRBD2 might be the D (6 bases). This CDR3 contains 17 residues. Germline V gene lookup returns CDR1 DFQATT and CDR2 SNEGSKA (reference sequence). Trimming shortened V by 8 bases and J by 5 bases, and 29 bases separated the two germline ends. The CDR3 nucleotides are TGCAGTTCCACGTGCCCACAGGAGGGAGGCCTCGGAGATACGCAGTATTTT. Its translation: CSSTCPQEGGLGDTQYF.

CDR3 nucleotides: TGTGCCAGCAGCTCTCGAGGGTACCAAGAGACCCAGTACTTC. The encoded protein is CASSSRGYQETQYF. The J gene is TRBJ2-5, the V gene TRBV7-9; tentative D call: TRBD2 (5 bases). Germline CDR1 SEHNR, CDR2 FQNEAQ (reference sequence). This CDR3 region has 14 residues. Trimming pared 4 bases from V and 0 bases from J, leaving 9 bases between. Filled out from reference TRBV7-9 and TRBJ2-5, the complete variable domain reads DTGVSQNPRHKITKRGQNVTFRCDPISEHNRLYWYRQTLGQGPEFLTYFQNEAQLEKSRLLSDRFSAERPKGSFSTLEIQRTEQGDSAMYLCASSSRGYQETQYFGPGTRLLVL.

This clonotype turned up a few times. The chain recombines TRBV6-2 or TRBV6-3 with TRBJ2-5; no reliable D call. V was cut by 2 bases and J by 5 bases, with 6 bases left in between. Germline V CDR1 and CDR2: MNHEY, SVGEGT. The CDR3 is made up of 12 amino acids. CDR3 protein: CASSYSMETQYF. The CDR3 DNA reads TGTGCCAGCAGTTACAGCATGGAGACCCAGTACTTC.

At least ten counts were recorded for this clonotype. The chain carries TRBV6-2 or TRBV6-3 and TRBJ1-6, with D unresolved. The CDR3 runs 13 residues. V lost 7 bases to trimming and J lost 9 bases, with 13 bases between them. The germline V gene encodes CDR1 MNHEY and CDR2 SVGEGT. The CDR3: CASMADWSSPLHF. The CDR3 DNA follows: TGTGCCAGCATGGCTGATTGGTCTTCACCCCTCCACTTT.

A word on this clonotype: Being one base from a much bigger clone, this may be a read error. This chain connects TRBV7-8 to TRBJ1-2; no clear D. From germline, CDR1 is SGHVS and CDR2 FQNEAQ. CDR3 size: 14 residues. CDR3 region: CGSSYSSGHYGYTF. CDR3 DNA sequence: TGTGGCAGCAGCTACTCGAGCGGACACTATGGCTACACCTTC.

This clonotype was observed at least ten times. The rearrangement uses TRBV29-1 and TRBJ2-3; a weak D match, TRBD2 (6 bases). CDR1 and CDR2 (germline): SQVTM, ANQGSEA. The CDR3 length is 14 residues. V lost 3 bases and J lost 1, with 11 bases in between. Here the CDR3 reads CSVEEGPGTDTQYF. The CDR3 nucleotides read TGCAGCGTTGAGGAGGGCCCAGGCACAGATACGCAGTATTTT.

This clonotype was detected only a few times. The chain combines TRBV7-9 with TRBJ1-4, with 9 bases lining up with TRBD1. The CDR3 covers 17 residues. With 4 bases clipped from V and 4 bases from J, the junction kept 10 bases outside the gene matches. Germline assignment: CDR1 SEHNR and CDR2 FQNEAQ (reference sequence). The CDR3 spells CASSSLDRGNYNEKLFF. The CDR3 DNA follows: TGTGCCAGCAGCTCCCTGGACAGGGGTAATTATAATGAAAAACTGTTTTTT.

The chain is built from TRBV7-9 and TRBJ2-3, with D possibly matching TRBD2 (5 bases). V lost 5 bases and J lost 0, with 12 bases in between. Germline V CDR1 and CDR2: SEHNR, FQNEAQ (reference sequence). The CDR3 length is 15 residues. CDR3 coding DNA: TGTGCCAGCAGCAAGCGGTGGGGTAGCACAGATACGCAGTATTTT. Encoded protein: CASSKRWGSTDTQYF.

This clonotype was seen a handful of times. The rearrangement uses TRBV20-1 and TRBJ1-1; possibly TRBD1 for D (5 bases). The CDR3 runs 15 residues. CDR1 and CDR2 from the germline V gene are DFQATT and SNEGSKA (reference sequence). Trimming took off 1 base at V and 0 bases at J, with 12 bases between the two ends. The CDR3 here is CSARVAGRMNTEAFF. The CDR3 DNA follows: TGCAGTGCTAGAGTGGCGGGACGGATGAACACTGAAGCTTTCTTT.

The rearrangement uses TRBV24-1 and TRBJ1-3; possibly TRBD1 for D (6 bases). This CDR3 contains 15 residues. Germline values: CDR1 KGHDR, CDR2 SFDVKD. With 7 bases removed from V and 0 bases from J, the gap between germline ends came to 12 bases. The CDR3 DNA sequence: TGTGCCACCAGCCAGACAGGTAACTCTGGAAACACCATATATTTT. It is translated as CATSQTGNSGNTIYF.

Ten or more counts support this clonotype. The chain employs TRBV20-1 and TRBJ1-5; TRBD1 agrees at 8 bases. The trim removed 3 bases at V and 1 base at J, leaving 8 bases unmatched. This CDR3 contains 16 residues. Germline CDR1 DFQATT, CDR2 SNEGSKA (reference sequence). The CDR3 DNA follows: TGCAGTGCTAGGGCCCAGGGGGCTCGGAGCAATCAGCCCCAGCATTTT. Its translation is CSARAQGARSNQPQHF.

This clonotype has just a few counts. V and J are TRBV5-8 and TRBJ2-3, with 7 bases aligning to TRBD2. CDR3 length: 16 residues. Germline CDR1 and CDR2: SGHTS and YDEGEE. The trim removed 4 bases at V and 4 bases at J, leaving 12 bases unmatched. The CDR3 sequence is CASSTWTSSMPDTQYF. In nucleotides, the CDR3 is TGTGCCAGCAGCACCTGGACTAGTTCTATGCCAGATACGCAGTATTTT.

This clonotype has at least ten counts. This chain joins TRBV10-1 and TRBJ2-7, with D perhaps TRBD1 or TRBD2 (5 bases each). Germline V gene data show CDR1 as WNHNN and CDR2 as SYGVQD (reference sequence). This CDR3 region has 15 residues. V gave up 5 bases and J gave up 2 bases, with 16 bases separating them. The CDR3 DNA follows: TGCGCCAGCAGTCGAGCTCGAGGGGATACCTACGAGCAGTACTTC. It translates to CASSRARGDTYEQYF.

This clonotype was seen a handful of times. This chain connects TRBV5-1 to TRBJ2-3; the D gene is possibly TRBD1 (5 bases). Trimming left V 3 bases short and J 0 bases short, with 11 bases between. The germline V gene has CDR1 SGHRS and CDR2 YFSETQ. The CDR3 contains 15 residues. CDR3: CASSSRAVSTDTQYF. CDR3 DNA: TGCGCCAGCAGCTCCAGGGCAGTTAGCACAGATACGCAGTATTTT. Using reference TRBV5-1 and TRBJ2-3 for the parts outside the CDR3, the full variable domain is KAGVTQTPRYLIKTRGQQVTLSCSPISGHRSVSWYQQTPGQGLQFLFEYFSETQRNKGNFPGRFSGRQFSNSRSEMNVSTLELGDSALYLCASSSRAVSTDTQYFGPGTRLTVL.

This sequence joins TRBV10-3 and TRBJ1-5; 8 nucleotides agree with TRBD1. With V trimmed by 4 bases and J by 5 bases, 10 bases remained unmatched. The CDR3 loop spans 16 amino acids. From germline, CDR1 is ENHRY and CDR2 SYGVKD. CDR3 sequence reads: CAISGGEGQGHQPQHF. The DNA for the CDR3 is TGTGCCATCAGTGGGGGGGAAGGACAGGGCCATCAGCCCCAGCATTTT.

V and J are TRBV20-1 and TRBJ2-7; TRBD2 aligns across 11 bases. V lost 3 bases and J lost 6; bases outside the gene matches: 7. This CDR3 has 14 amino acids. Germline V lookup: CDR1 DFQATT, CDR2 SNEGSKA (reference sequence). CDR3 in amino acids: CSASPLAGGREQYF. CDR3 in DNA: TGCAGTGCTAGCCCCTTAGCGGGGGGGCGCGAGCAGTACTTC.

This clonotype has more than one count but fewer than ten. The chain uses TRBV3-1 and TRBJ2-1; 8 bases are a match to TRBD2. In germline, CDR1 is LGHDT, CDR2 YNNKEL (reference sequence). The CDR3 sequence is 15 residues long. J gave up 4 bases and V 3 bases, and 5 bases lay outside the gene matches. The CDR3 is CASSQSGGGYNEQFF. DNA of the CDR3: TGTGCCAGCAGCCAGTCGGGCGGGGGGTACAATGAGCAGTTCTTC.

V and J are TRBV29-1 and TRBJ2-5; tentative D call: TRBD1 (6 bases). The CDR3 runs to 13 residues. V was trimmed by 5 bases and J by 5 bases, leaving 15 bases between them. Germline CDR1 reads SQVTM; CDR2 reads ANQGSEA. This chain's CDR3 is CSVTRIQGETQYF. CDR3 DNA sequence: TGCAGCGTTACCAGAATCCAGGGGGAGACCCAGTACTTC.

In its sample, this clonotype was seen many times. The genes are TRBV7-9 and TRBJ1-5; D is perhaps TRBD1 (5 bases). This CDR3 is 20 amino acids long. Germline CDR1 reads SEHNR; CDR2 reads FQNEAQ (reference sequence). The V end was cut by 2 bases, the J end by 0 bases, with 23 bases between. CDR3 DNA: TGTGCCAGCAGCTTAACAAACCAGGGAGGTCTGGGGTATAGCAATCAGCCCCAGCATTTT. Translation: CASSLTNQGGLGYSNQPQHF.

This clonotype was found a few times. The rearrangement links TRBV27 to TRBJ1-2; D might be TRBD1 (6 bases). The CDR3 contains 19 residues. Germline V gives CDR1 MNHEY, CDR2 SMNVEV (reference sequence). V was cut by 7 bases and J by 3 bases, with 30 bases left in between. The CDR3, as DNA: TGTGCCAGCACCCGGACAGCGTTTCCCGGACAGTCGGCTGACTATGGCTACACCTTC. Its protein is CASTRTAFPGQSADYGYTF.

This clonotype has just a few counts. The gene calls are TRBV3-1 and TRBJ1-1; D remains unclear. The CDR3 has 14 residues. Deletions cut 0 bases from V and 3 bases from J, with 8 bases between. Germline V gives CDR1 LGHDT, CDR2 YNNKEL (reference sequence). CDR3 sequence (DNA): TGTGCCAGCAGCCAAGATCCGCCGTACACTGAAGCTTTCTTT. Translated: CASSQDPPYTEAFF.